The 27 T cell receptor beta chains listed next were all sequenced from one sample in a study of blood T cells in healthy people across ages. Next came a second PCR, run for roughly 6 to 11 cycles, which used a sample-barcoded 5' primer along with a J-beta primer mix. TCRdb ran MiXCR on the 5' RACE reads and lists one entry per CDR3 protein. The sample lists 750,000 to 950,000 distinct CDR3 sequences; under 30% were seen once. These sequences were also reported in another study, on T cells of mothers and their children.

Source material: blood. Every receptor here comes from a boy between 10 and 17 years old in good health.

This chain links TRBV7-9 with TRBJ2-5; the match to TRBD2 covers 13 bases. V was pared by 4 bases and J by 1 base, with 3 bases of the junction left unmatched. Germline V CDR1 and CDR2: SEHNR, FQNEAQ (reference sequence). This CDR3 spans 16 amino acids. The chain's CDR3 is CASSYWTSGGQETQYF. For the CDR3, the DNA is TGTGCCAGCAGCTACTGGACTAGCGGGGGCCAAGAGACCCAGTACTTC.

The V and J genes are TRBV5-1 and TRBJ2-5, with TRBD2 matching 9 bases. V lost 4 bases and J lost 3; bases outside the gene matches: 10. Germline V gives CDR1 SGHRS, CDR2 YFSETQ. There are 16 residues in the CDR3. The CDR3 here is CASSPWTSAREETQYF. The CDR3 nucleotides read TGCGCCAGCAGCCCTTGGACTAGCGCGAGAGAAGAGACCCAGTACTTC.

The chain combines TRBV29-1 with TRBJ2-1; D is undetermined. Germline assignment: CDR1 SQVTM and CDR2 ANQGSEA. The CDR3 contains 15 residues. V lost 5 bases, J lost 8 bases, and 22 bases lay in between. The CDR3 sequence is CSVPHGPGYFDEQFF. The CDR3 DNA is TGCAGCGTTCCACATGGACCCGGCTATTTCGATGAGCAGTTCTTC.

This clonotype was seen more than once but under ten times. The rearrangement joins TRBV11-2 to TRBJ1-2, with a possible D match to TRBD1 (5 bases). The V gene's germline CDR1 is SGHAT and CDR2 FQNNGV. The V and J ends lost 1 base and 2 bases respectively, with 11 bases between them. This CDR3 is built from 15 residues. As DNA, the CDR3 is TGTGCCAGCAGCTTAGTCCCAGGGCGGAACTATGGCTACACCTTC. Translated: CASSLVPGRNYGYTF. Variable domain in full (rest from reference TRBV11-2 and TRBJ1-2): EAGVAQSPRYKIIEKRQSVAFWCNPISGHATLYWYQQILGQGPKLLIQFQNNGVVDDSQLPKDRFSAERLKGVDSTLKIQPAKLEDSAVYLCASSLVPGRNYGYTFGSGTRLTVV.

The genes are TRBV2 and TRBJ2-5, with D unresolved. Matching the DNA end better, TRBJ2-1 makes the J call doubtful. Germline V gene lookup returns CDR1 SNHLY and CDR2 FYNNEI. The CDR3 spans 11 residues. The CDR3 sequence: CASTDRNEQFF. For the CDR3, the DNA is TGTGCCAGCACGGATCGAAATGAGCAGTTCTTC.

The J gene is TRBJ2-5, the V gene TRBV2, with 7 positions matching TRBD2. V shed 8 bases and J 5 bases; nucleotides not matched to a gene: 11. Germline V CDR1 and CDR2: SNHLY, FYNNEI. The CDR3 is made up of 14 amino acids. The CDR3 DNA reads TGTGCCAGCGCGGGGGACGACCCGCGGGAGACCCAGTACTTC. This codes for CASAGDDPRETQYF.

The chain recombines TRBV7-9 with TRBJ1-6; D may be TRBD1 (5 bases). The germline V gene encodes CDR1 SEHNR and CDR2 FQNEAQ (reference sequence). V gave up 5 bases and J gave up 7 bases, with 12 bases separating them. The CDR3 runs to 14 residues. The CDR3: CASSRQGNNSPLHF. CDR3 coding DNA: TGTGCCAGCAGCAGGCAGGGAAACAATTCACCCCTCCACTTT.

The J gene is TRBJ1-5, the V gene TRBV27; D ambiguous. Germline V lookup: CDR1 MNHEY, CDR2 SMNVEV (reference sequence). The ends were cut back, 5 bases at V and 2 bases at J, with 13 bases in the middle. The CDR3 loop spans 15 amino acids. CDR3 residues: CASSPRITGNQPQHF. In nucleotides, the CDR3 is TGTGCCAGCAGTCCCAGAATCACAGGCAATCAGCCCCAGCATTTT.

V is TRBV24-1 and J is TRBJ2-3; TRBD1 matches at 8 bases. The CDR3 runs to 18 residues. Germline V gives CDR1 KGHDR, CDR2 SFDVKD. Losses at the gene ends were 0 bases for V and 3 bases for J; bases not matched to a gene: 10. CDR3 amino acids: CATSDLQTSDRVTDTQYF. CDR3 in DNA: TGTGCCACCAGTGATTTGCAGACATCGGACAGGGTGACAGATACGCAGTATTTT.

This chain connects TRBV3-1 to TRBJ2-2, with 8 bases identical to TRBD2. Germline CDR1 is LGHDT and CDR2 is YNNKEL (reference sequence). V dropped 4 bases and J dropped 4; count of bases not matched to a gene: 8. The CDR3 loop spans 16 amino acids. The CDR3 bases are TGTGCCAGCAGCCCAGCGCGGGGGGAAGGCACCGGGGAGCTGTTTTTT. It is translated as CASSPARGEGTGELFF.

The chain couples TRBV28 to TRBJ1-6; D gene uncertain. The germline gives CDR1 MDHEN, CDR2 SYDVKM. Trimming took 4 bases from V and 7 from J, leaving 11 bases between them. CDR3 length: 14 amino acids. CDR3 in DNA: TGTGCCAGCAGTTATCCGGGTGTAAATTCACCCCTCCACTTT. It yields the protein CASSYPGVNSPLHF.

The CDR3 here is CASSPLPRDGNQPQHF. The CDR3 DNA reads as TGTGCCAGCTCACCACTACCCAGGGATGGCAATCAGCCCCAGCATTTT. This chain uses TRBV18 with TRBJ1-5, with D possibly matching TRBD1 (5 bases). The CDR3 consists of 16 residues. The germline V gene has CDR1 KGHSH and CDR2 LQKENI. Trimming stripped 1 base from V and 2 bases from J, with 12 bases between.

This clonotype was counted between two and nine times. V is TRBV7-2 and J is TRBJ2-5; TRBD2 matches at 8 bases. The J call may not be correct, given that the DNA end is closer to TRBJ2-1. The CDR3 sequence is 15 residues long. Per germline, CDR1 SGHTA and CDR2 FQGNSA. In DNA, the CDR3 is TGTGCCAGCAGCTTAGTAAGCGGGGGCTGGGGTGAGCAGTTCTTC. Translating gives CASSLVSGGWGEQFF.

CDR3 DNA sequence: TGCAGTGCAAAAGACAGGGGGCGTGAAAAACTGTTTTTT. Translated, it gives CSAKDRGREKLFF. The chain employs TRBV20-1 and TRBJ1-4; 10 bases match TRBD1. The CDR3 contains 13 residues. CDR1 and CDR2 from the germline V gene are DFQATT and SNEGSKA (reference sequence). The trim removed 6 bases at V and 7 bases at J, leaving 5 bases unmatched.

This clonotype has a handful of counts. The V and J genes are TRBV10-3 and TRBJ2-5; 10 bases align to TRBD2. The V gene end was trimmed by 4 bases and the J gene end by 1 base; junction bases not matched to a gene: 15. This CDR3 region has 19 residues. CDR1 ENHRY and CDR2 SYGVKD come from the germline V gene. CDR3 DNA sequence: TGTGCCATCAGTGGCCCCTTGGCTAGCGGGGGACTACGCCAAGAGACCCAGTACTTC. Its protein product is CAISGPLASGGLRQETQYF.

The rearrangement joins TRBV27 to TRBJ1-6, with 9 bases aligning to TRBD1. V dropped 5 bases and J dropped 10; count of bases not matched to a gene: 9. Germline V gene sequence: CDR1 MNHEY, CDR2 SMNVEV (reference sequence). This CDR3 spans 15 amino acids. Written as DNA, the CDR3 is TGTGCCAGCAGTCCACGACAGGGGGGCTGGTCACCCCTCCACTTT. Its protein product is CASSPRQGGWSPLHF.

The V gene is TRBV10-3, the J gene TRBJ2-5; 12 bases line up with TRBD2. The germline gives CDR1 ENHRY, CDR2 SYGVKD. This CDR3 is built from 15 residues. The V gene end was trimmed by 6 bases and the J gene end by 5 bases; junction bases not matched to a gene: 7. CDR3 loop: CAISETSGGRETQYF. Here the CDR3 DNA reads TGTGCCATCAGCGAGACTAGCGGGGGCAGGGAGACCCAGTACTTC.

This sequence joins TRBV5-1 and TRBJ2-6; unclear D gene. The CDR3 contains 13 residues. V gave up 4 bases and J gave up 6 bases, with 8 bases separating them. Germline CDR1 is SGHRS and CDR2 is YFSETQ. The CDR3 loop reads CASSRSVANVLTF. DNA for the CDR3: TGCGCCAGCAGCCGGAGTGTGGCCAACGTCCTGACTTTC.

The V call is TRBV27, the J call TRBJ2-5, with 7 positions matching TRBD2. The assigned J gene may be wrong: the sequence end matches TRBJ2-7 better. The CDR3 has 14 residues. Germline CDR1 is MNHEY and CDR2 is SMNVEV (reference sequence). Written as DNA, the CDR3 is TGTGCCAGCAGTCCGGGGGGTCTAGTCAACGAGCAGTACTTC. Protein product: CASSPGGLVNEQYF.

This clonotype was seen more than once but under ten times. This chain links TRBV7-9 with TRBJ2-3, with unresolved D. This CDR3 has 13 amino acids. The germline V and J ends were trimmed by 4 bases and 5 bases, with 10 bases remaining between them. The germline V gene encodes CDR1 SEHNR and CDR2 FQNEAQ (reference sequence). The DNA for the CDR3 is TGTGCCAGCAGCTCAACCGTGGAAGATACGCAGTATTTT. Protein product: CASSSTVEDTQYF.

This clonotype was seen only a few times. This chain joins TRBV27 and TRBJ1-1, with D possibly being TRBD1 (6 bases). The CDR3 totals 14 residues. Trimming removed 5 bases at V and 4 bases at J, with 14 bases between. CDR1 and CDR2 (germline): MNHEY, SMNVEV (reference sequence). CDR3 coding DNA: TGTGCCAGCAGTCGACAGGCGCCAGGCACTGAAGCTTTCTTT. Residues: CASSRQAPGTEAFF.

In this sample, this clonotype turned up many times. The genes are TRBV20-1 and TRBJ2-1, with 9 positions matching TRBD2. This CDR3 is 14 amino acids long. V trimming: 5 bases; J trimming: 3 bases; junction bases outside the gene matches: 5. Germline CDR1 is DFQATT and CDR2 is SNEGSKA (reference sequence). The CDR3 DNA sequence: TGCAGTGCTCCCGCTAGCGGGGACTACAATGAGCAGTTCTTC. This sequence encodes CSAPASGDYNEQFF.

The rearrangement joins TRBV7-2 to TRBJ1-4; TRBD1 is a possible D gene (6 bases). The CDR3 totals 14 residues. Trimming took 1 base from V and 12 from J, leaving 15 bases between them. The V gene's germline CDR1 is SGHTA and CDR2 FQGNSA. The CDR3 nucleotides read TGTGCCAGCAGCTTAGAGACAGGCGGGTTGGAACTGTTTTTT. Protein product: CASSLETGGLELFF.

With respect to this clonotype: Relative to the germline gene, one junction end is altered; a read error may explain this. The CDR3 nucleotides are TGTGCCAACAGCTTGAATACAGGGCCACAAGAGACCCAGTACTTC. Its translation is CANSLNTGPQETQYF. The chain links TRBV7-3 to TRBJ2-5; TRBD1 is a possible D gene (6 bases). The germline gives CDR1 SGHTA, CDR2 FQGTGA. This CDR3 contains 15 residues.

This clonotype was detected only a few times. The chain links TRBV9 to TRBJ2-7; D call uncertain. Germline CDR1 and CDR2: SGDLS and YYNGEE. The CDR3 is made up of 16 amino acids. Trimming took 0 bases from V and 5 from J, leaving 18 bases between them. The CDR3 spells CASSVGGRSLMDEQYF. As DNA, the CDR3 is TGTGCCAGCAGCGTAGGGGGTCGCTCGCTCATGGACGAGCAGTACTTC.

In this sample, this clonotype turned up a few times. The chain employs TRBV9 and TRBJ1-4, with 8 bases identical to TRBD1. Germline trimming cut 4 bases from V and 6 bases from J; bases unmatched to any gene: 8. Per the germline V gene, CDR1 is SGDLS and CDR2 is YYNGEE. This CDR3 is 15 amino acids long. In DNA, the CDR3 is TGTGCCAGCAGCAAAGGACAGGGTGGGGATGAAAAACTGTTTTTT. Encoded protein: CASSKGQGGDEKLFF.

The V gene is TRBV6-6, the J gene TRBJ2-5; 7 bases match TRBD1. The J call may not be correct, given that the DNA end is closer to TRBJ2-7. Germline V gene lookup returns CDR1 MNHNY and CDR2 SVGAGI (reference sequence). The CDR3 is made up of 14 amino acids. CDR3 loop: CASSNGQEYYEQYF. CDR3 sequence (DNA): TGTGCCAGCAGCAACGGACAGGAGTACTACGAGCAGTACTTC.